These 15 T cell receptor beta chains share one sample of origin, sequenced in a study of blood T cell repertoires in COVID-19. TCRdb's copy holds only in-frame clones and misses some; the assay was immunoSEQ multiplex PCR. Of 100,000 to 150,000 clones listed, 81% are singletons. Sequenced input: peripheral blood. The receptors shown here come from a woman in her forties or fifties with acute or convalescent COVID-19.

CDR3 sequence (DNA): TGCAGCGCCGGACTAGCGGAGAAATACAATGAGCAGTTCTTC. Translation: CSAGLAEKYNEQFF. The chain joins TRBV29-1 to TRBJ2-1; 10 nucleotides match TRBD2. Germline CDR1 SQVTM, CDR2 ANQGSEA. With V trimmed by 7 bases and J by 4 bases, 7 bases remained unmatched. The CDR3 spans 14 residues.

The CDR3 sequence: CASSPGSGNQPQHF. The CDR3 DNA follows: TGTGCCAGCAGCCCGGGGTCTGGCAATCAGCCCCAGCATTTT. The chain links TRBV3-1 (or the pseudogene TRBV3-2) to TRBJ1-5; D gene unclear. The CDR3 is made up of 14 amino acids. The V end lost 4 bases, the J end lost 2 bases, and 9 bases lay between the germline ends. Germline CDR1 reads LGHDT; CDR2 reads YNNKEL (reference sequence).

The CDR3 sequence is CASTSGATGGRETQYF. The CDR3 DNA reads as TGTGCCAGCACCTCCGGCGCAACGGGGGGGCGAGAGACCCAGTACTTC. V is TRBV6-6 and J is TRBJ2-5, with 8 positions matching TRBD2. V dropped 7 bases and J dropped 4; count of bases not matched to a gene: 14. This CDR3 spans 16 amino acids. The germline V gene encodes CDR1 MNHNY and CDR2 SVGAGI (reference sequence).

The gene calls are TRBV5-1 and TRBJ2-3; the match to TRBD1 covers 7 bases. The CDR3 totals 15 residues. CDR1 SGHRS and CDR2 YFSETQ come from the germline V gene. V gave up 0 bases and J gave up 4 bases; unmatched junction bases: 5. For the CDR3, the DNA is TGCGCCAGCAGCTTGGGCACAGGGGTGGCAGATACGCAGTATTTT. Translated, it gives CASSLGTGVADTQYF.

This chain links TRBV27 with TRBJ2-5, with 7 bases aligning to TRBD1. V shed 5 bases and J 3 bases; nucleotides not matched to a gene: 6. CDR1 MNHEY and CDR2 SMNVEV come from the germline V gene (reference sequence). The CDR3 runs 14 residues. Here the CDR3 reads CASSKWGTEETQYF. The CDR3, as DNA: TGTGCCAGCAGTAAATGGGGGACAGAAGAGACCCAGTACTTC.

The rearrangement links TRBV7-8 to TRBJ1-4; maybe TRBD1 (6 bases). The V end lost 1 base, the J end lost 7 bases, and 16 bases lay between the germline ends. The CDR3 covers 16 residues. Per germline, CDR1 SGHVS and CDR2 FQNEAQ. Here the CDR3 reads CASSLVAQGRGEKLFF. CDR3 nucleotides: TGTGCCAGCAGCTTAGTGGCTCAGGGGCGTGGTGAAAAACTGTTTTTT.

The genes are TRBV10-3 and TRBJ2-4, with D possibly TRBD1 on 6 matching bases. Germline V gene lookup returns CDR1 ENHRY and CDR2 SYGVKD. Trimming stripped 4 bases from V and 12 bases from J, with 13 bases between. The CDR3 loop spans 12 amino acids. CDR3 DNA: TGTGCCATCAGTGTAGACAGGTATAATCAGTACTTC. Translated, it gives CAISVDRYNQYF.

V gene TRBV27 combines with J gene TRBJ1-2; D perhaps matches TRBD1 (5 bases). In germline, CDR1 is MNHEY, CDR2 SMNVEV (reference sequence). Trimming left V 3 bases short and J 4 bases short, with 9 bases between. The CDR3 has 13 residues. DNA of the CDR3: TGTGCCAGCAGTTTGGGGCGCAGCTATGGCTACACCTTC. Its translation: CASSLGRSYGYTF.

V is TRBV14 and J is TRBJ1-2; D possibly corresponds to TRBD1 (5 bases). The germline V gene encodes CDR1 SGHDN and CDR2 FVKESK. Trimming removed 4 bases at V and 4 bases at J, with 10 bases between. The CDR3 runs 13 residues. This CDR3 reads CASSPGLGYGYTF. The CDR3 nucleotides read TGTGCCAGCAGCCCAGGGTTGGGCTATGGCTACACCTTC.

The V gene is TRBV7-6, the J gene TRBJ2-1; 14 bases map to TRBD2. Trimming cost V 0 bases and J 10 bases; bases outside gene matches: 14. The CDR3 length is 19 residues. Germline CDR1 and CDR2: SGHVS and FNYEAQ. The CDR3 DNA reads TGTGCCAGCAGCTTAGCGTGGTCCCGACTAGCGGGGGGGGTTCAGGAGCAGTTCTTC. It yields the protein CASSLAWSRLAGGVQEQFF. Full variable domain (outside the CDR3, taken from reference TRBV7-6 and TRBJ2-1): GAGVSQSPRYKVTKRGQDVALRCDPISGHVSLYWYRQALGQGPEFLTYFNYEAQQDKSGLPNDRFSAERPEGSISTLTIQRTEQRDSAMYRCASSLAWSRLAGGVQEQFFGPGTRLTVL.

V is TRBV5-6 and J is TRBJ2-7; D perhaps matches TRBD2 (5 bases). Germline CDR1 reads SGHDT; CDR2 reads YYEEEE. The CDR3 runs to 14 residues. V gave up 2 bases and J gave up 1 base, with 10 bases separating them. The CDR3 sequence is CASSLSSGSYEQYF. CDR3 in DNA: TGTGCCAGCAGCTTATCCAGCGGTTCCTACGAGCAGTACTTC.

This chain connects TRBV2 to TRBJ1-2, with TRBD1 matching over 9 bases. This CDR3 contains 16 residues. J lost 5 bases, V lost 1 base, and 8 bases had no gene match. Per germline, CDR1 SNHLY and CDR2 FYNNEI. CDR3 amino acids: CASSEERTGVGYGYTF. CDR3 DNA: TGTGCCAGCAGTGAAGAAAGGACAGGGGTGGGTTATGGCTACACCTTC.

The rearrangement links TRBV21-1 to TRBJ1-6; the table gives TRBD1 as D, unverified against the DNA. TRBV21-1 is a pseudogene locus. This CDR3 region has 21 residues. The CDR3 sequence is CASNEIRGTGGRSSYNSPLHF. The CDR3 DNA reads TGTGCCAGCAACGAAATAAGGGGAACAGGGGGCAGGAGCTCCTATAATTCACCCCTCCACTTT.

V and J are TRBV5-1 and TRBJ1-2; unclear D gene. Germline-derived CDR1 and CDR2 are SGHRS and YFSETQ. This CDR3 has 13 amino acids. V gave up 2 bases and J gave up 3 bases, with 8 bases separating them. CDR3 coding DNA: TGCGCCAGCAGCTTAACATCCGACTATGGCTACACCTTC. Translating it yields CASSLTSDYGYTF.

The chain recombines TRBV10-3 with TRBJ2-7; TRBD1 is a possible D gene (5 bases). Trimming cost V 7 bases and J 5 bases, with 15 bases left between them. CDR1 is ENHRY and CDR2 is SYGVKD in the germline V gene. CDR3 length equals 13 residues. CDR3 loop: CAITSGLKNEQYF. The DNA for the CDR3 is TGTGCCATCACCTCAGGGCTGAAGAACGAGCAGTACTTC.